The next 26 T cell receptor beta chains were all read from a single sample in a study of blood T cell repertoires in COVID-19 (dated by TCRdb to 2020 to 2022). The library was obtained by the immunoSEQ multiplex PCR assay. TCRdb mirrors the immuneACCESS table, restricted to in-frame sequences. Some clones are absent from its copies; in checked studies, under half trace to an unresolved V gene, and the reason for the others is unknown. In all, the sample holds 150,000 to 200,000 clones, and around 87% of those were seen once. Of the sample, approximately 2.9% falls within the top ten clones. Material for sequencing was peripheral blood. The receptors stem from a woman aged 25 to 39 with active or convalescent COVID-19.

The chain couples TRBV5-6 to TRBJ1-1; D may be TRBD1 (6 bases). Germline values: CDR1 SGHDT, CDR2 YYEEEE. Trimming shortened V by 2 bases and J by 11 bases, and 22 bases separated the two germline ends. CDR3 length equals 15 residues. In DNA, the CDR3 is TGTGCCAGCAGCTTATATGGACCGGGACAAAGAACGGCTTTCTTT. Protein product: CASSLYGPGQRTAFF.

V gene TRBV19 combines with J gene TRBJ1-5; no clear D gene. With 4 bases removed from V and 6 bases from J, the gap between germline ends came to 16 bases. In germline, CDR1 is LNHDA, CDR2 SQIVND (reference sequence). This CDR3 comprises 15 residues. CDR3 residues: CASSRSSGWGQPQHF. In nucleotides, the CDR3 is TGTGCCAGTAGTAGGTCCAGCGGATGGGGTCAGCCCCAGCATTTT.

The chain is built from TRBV18 and TRBJ2-1, with 11 positions matching TRBD2. V was pared by 2 bases and J by 3 bases, with 3 bases of the junction left unmatched. The CDR3 loop spans 16 amino acids. The germline V gene encodes CDR1 KGHSH and CDR2 LQKENI. CDR3 bases: TGTGCCAGCTCACCAGGGACTAGCGGCCTCTACAATGAGCAGTTCTTC. This encodes CASSPGTSGLYNEQFF.

The chain employs TRBV7-9 and TRBJ1-3; D is undetermined. V dropped 5 bases and J dropped 1 base, with 6 bases sitting between them. CDR1 SEHNR and CDR2 FQNEAQ come from the germline V gene (reference sequence). This CDR3 region has 13 residues. The CDR3 sequence: CASSPLSGNTIYF. In DNA form, the CDR3 reads TGTGCCAGCAGCCCCTTATCTGGAAACACCATATATTTT.

The genes are TRBV11-2 and TRBJ2-5; 8 bases map to TRBD1. CDR3 length: 17 residues. Trimming at V came to 0 bases and at J to 2 bases, leaving 8 bases not matched to a gene. Germline V lookup: CDR1 SGHAT, CDR2 FQNNGV. CDR3 loop: CASSLDSATGGQETQYF. CDR3 sequence (DNA): TGTGCCAGCAGCTTAGATTCGGCTACAGGGGGACAAGAGACCCAGTACTTC.

The CDR3 here is CASIKSGPLNTEAFF. Written as DNA, the CDR3 is TGTGCCAGTATTAAGTCTGGGCCCCTGAACACTGAAGCTTTCTTT. J is TRBJ1-1 and V is TRBV19; D remains unclear. Between the trimmed V and J ends, which lost 7 bases and 0 bases, there was a span of 15 bases. The CDR3 has 15 residues. CDR1 is LNHDA, CDR2 SQIVND, per germline (reference sequence).

The J gene is TRBJ2-1, the V gene TRBV4-1; possible D gene TRBD2, 5 bases. V lost 0 bases and J 3 bases, leaving 9 bases between the germline ends. The CDR3 is 15 residues long. Per the germline V gene, CDR1 is MGHRA and CDR2 is YSYEKL. DNA for the CDR3: TGCGCCAGCAGCCAAGATGTCGGGAACTACAATGAGCAGTTCTTC. Protein: CASSQDVGNYNEQFF.

This rearrangement joins TRBV6-2 or TRBV6-3 to TRBJ1-1; D possibly corresponds to TRBD1 (5 bases). V was trimmed by 2 bases and J by 4 bases, leaving 8 bases between them. There are 13 residues in the CDR3. From germline, CDR1 is MNHEY and CDR2 SVGEGT. CDR3 amino acids: CASSYRGSTEAFF. DNA of the CDR3: TGTGCCAGCAGTTACAGGGGTTCCACTGAAGCTTTCTTT.

The genes are TRBV20-1 and TRBJ1-2; D is possibly TRBD1 (6 bases). There are 14 residues in the CDR3. Trimming pared 3 bases from V and 4 bases from J, leaving 15 bases between. The germline V gene has CDR1 DFQATT and CDR2 SNEGSKA (reference sequence). The CDR3 reads CSASRPGVGYGYTF. CDR3 in DNA: TGCAGTGCTAGTCGCCCAGGGGTAGGCTATGGCTACACCTTC.

The chain links TRBV21-1 to TRBJ1-2; TRBD1, as called in the table, went unchecked against the DNA. TRBV21-1 is termed a pseudogene. The CDR3 covers 15 residues. The CDR3 DNA is TGTGCCAGCAGCAAAGTCGGCAGGGGCCCCCTTGGCTACACCTTC. Its protein product is CASSKVGRGPLGYTF.

This rearrangement joins TRBV6-6 to TRBJ1-6; 10 bases are a match to TRBD1. CDR3 length: 16 amino acids. Germline V gene sequence: CDR1 MNHNY, CDR2 SVGAGI (reference sequence). With 6 bases clipped from V and 3 bases from J, the junction kept 5 bases outside the gene matches. The CDR3 region has the DNA TGTGCCAGCAGGGGACAGGGGTCCGGCTATAATTCACCCCTCCACTTT. Protein: CASRGQGSGYNSPLHF.

CDR3 coding DNA: TGCAGCGTGGCCACAGGGGGCGCTTATTATGGCTACACCTTC. Translating it yields CSVATGGAYYGYTF. The chain combines TRBV29-1 with TRBJ1-2, with 9 bases that match TRBD1. Germline V gene data show CDR1 as SQVTM and CDR2 as ANQGSEA. This CDR3 region has 14 residues. V shed 6 bases and J 5 bases; nucleotides not matched to a gene: 10.

The gene calls are TRBV9 and TRBJ1-4, with D perhaps matching TRBD1 (6 bases). Trimming cost V 0 bases and J 1 base, with 7 bases left between them. The CDR3 is 15 amino acids. CDR1 is SGDLS and CDR2 is YYNGEE in the germline V gene. CDR3 protein: CASSVADRTNEKLFF. In DNA form, the CDR3 reads TGTGCCAGCAGCGTAGCGGACAGAACTAATGAAAAACTGTTTTTT.

The V call is TRBV4-1, the J call TRBJ1-1; 11 bases are a match to TRBD1. The CDR3 has 18 residues. The germline CDR1 and CDR2 sequences are MGHRA and YSYEKL. V shed 0 bases, J shed 0 bases, and the junction held 6 bases outside the gene matches. In nucleotides, the CDR3 is TGCGCCAGCAGCCAAGATCCTCGGACAGGGGGCATGAACACTGAAGCTTTCTTT. It is translated as CASSQDPRTGGMNTEAFF.

The chain has TRBV9 and TRBJ2-7; perhaps TRBD2 as D (5 bases). Germline values: CDR1 SGDLS, CDR2 YYNGEE. The V end was cut by 2 bases, the J end by 6 bases, with 15 bases between. The CDR3 totals 14 residues. The chain's CDR3 is CASSVMAGPGEQYF. CDR3 DNA sequence: TGTGCCAGCAGCGTCATGGCGGGTCCAGGCGAGCAGTACTTC.

The rearrangement uses TRBV30 and TRBJ2-2; D is unresolved. This CDR3 comprises 13 residues. The germline gives CDR1 GTSNPN, CDR2 SVGIG (reference sequence). Trimming took 2 bases from V and 1 from J, leaving 5 bases between them. CDR3 bases: TGTGCCTGGAGTTGGAGGAACACCGGGGAGCTGTTTTTT. It encodes CAWSWRNTGELFF.

The chain is built from TRBV19 and TRBJ1-1; possible D gene TRBD1, 5 bases. The ends were cut back, 6 bases at V and 1 base at J, with 15 bases in the middle. There are 15 residues in the CDR3. In germline, CDR1 is LNHDA, CDR2 SQIVND (reference sequence). CDR3 DNA sequence: TGTGCCAGTAGAAATAGTTTTCAGGGGAACACTGAAGCTTTCTTT. Its translation: CASRNSFQGNTEAFF.

The chain carries TRBV7-9 and TRBJ2-7; D not certain. CDR1 is SEHNR and CDR2 is FQNEAQ in the germline V gene (reference sequence). V was cut by 2 bases and J by 3 bases, with 11 bases left in between. The CDR3 runs to 14 residues. CDR3 protein: CASSLIFENYEQYF. CDR3 sequence (DNA): TGTGCCAGCAGCTTAATCTTCGAGAACTACGAGCAGTACTTC. Filled out from reference TRBV7-9 and TRBJ2-7, the complete variable domain reads DTGVSQNPRHKITKRGQNVTFRCDPISEHNRLYWYRQTLGQGPEFLTYFQNEAQLEKSRLLSDRFSAERPKGSFSTLEIQRTEQGDSAMYLCASSLIFENYEQYFGPGTRLTVT.

In its sample, this clone was seen once. The V and J genes are TRBV28 and TRBJ2-7; TRBD1 agrees at 7 bases. This CDR3 is 14 amino acids long. The V gene's germline CDR1 is MDHEN and CDR2 SYDVKM. V lost 10 bases, J lost 5 bases, and 14 bases stayed unmatched. CDR3 nucleotides: TGTGCCATCGACGGGACAGAACGTTCCAACGAGCAGTACTTC. Residues: CAIDGTERSNEQYF.

This clone was observed a few times. V and J are TRBV7-9 and TRBJ2-3, with 12 bases matching TRBD1. The CDR3 totals 14 residues. With V trimmed by 5 bases and J by 8 bases, 5 bases remained unmatched. CDR1 is SEHNR and CDR2 is FQNEAQ in the germline V gene (reference sequence). CDR3 residues: CASSPGTGGFTQYF. The CDR3 coding sequence is TGTGCCAGCAGCCCCGGGACAGGGGGCTTTACGCAGTATTTT.

V and J are TRBV13 and TRBJ2-2, with 14 bases that match TRBD2. CDR3 size: 17 residues. Looked up from germline, CDR1 is PRHDT and CDR2 is FYEKMQ (reference sequence). J gave up 1 base and V 6 bases, and 4 bases lay outside the gene matches. CDR3 in amino acids: CASRWGLAGVNTGELFF. CDR3 sequence (DNA): TGTGCCAGCAGATGGGGACTAGCGGGAGTGAACACCGGGGAGCTGTTTTTT. The entire variable domain, with the rest obtained from reference TRBV13 and TRBJ2-2, is as follows: AAGVIQSPRHLIKEKRETATLKCYPIPRHDTVYWYQQGPGQDPQFLISFYEKMQSDKGSIPDRFSAQQFSDYHSELNMSSLELGDSALYFCASRWGLAGVNTGELFFGEGSRLTVL.

This chain joins TRBV19 and TRBJ2-7; TRBD1 matches at 7 bases. The CDR3 runs to 14 residues. CDR1 is LNHDA, CDR2 SQIVND, per germline (reference sequence). Trimming at V came to 6 bases and at J to 3 bases, leaving 8 bases not matched to a gene. CDR3 residues: CASSQKGQRYEQYF. Here the CDR3 DNA reads TGTGCCAGTAGCCAAAAGGGACAGCGCTACGAGCAGTACTTC. The full variable domain, rest sourced from reference TRBV19 and TRBJ2-7, is DGGITQSPKYLFRKEGQNVTLSCEQNLNHDAMYWYRQDPGQGLRLIYYSQIVNDFQKGDIAEGYSVSREKKESFPLTVTSAQKNPTAFYLCASSQKGQRYEQYFGPGTRLTVT.

The gene calls are TRBV7-9 and TRBJ1-1; 11 nucleotides align to TRBD1. Germline V gives CDR1 SEHNR, CDR2 FQNEAQ (reference sequence). Losses at the gene ends were 5 bases for V and 0 bases for J; bases not matched to a gene: 11. The CDR3 sequence is 18 residues long. CDR3 residues: CASSHVGQGAPLNTEAFF. The CDR3, as DNA: TGTGCCAGCAGCCACGTTGGACAGGGGGCACCATTGAACACTGAAGCTTTCTTT.

V gene TRBV18 combines with J gene TRBJ2-1, with 8 bases matching TRBD1. Germline loops: CDR1 KGHSH, CDR2 LQKENI. The CDR3 sequence is 14 residues long. The V segment lost 9 bases and the J segment 5 bases; nucleotides outside the gene matches: 9. This CDR3 is CASSRDRTNNEQFF. CDR3 DNA: TGTGCCAGTTCCCGGGACAGGACTAACAATGAGCAGTTCTTC.

The chain links TRBV27 to TRBJ1-3, with 7 bases that match TRBD1. V lost 10 bases, J lost 0 bases, and 6 bases stayed unmatched. CDR3 size: 14 residues. Germline lookup yields CDR1 MNHEY and CDR2 SMNVEV (reference sequence). The CDR3 protein is CATRDSSSGNTIYF. The CDR3 region has the DNA TGTGCCACCCGGGACAGCAGCTCTGGAAACACCATATATTTT.

The V call is TRBV27, the J call TRBJ1-1; the D gene is possibly TRBD1 (6 bases). V was cut by 5 bases and J by 0 bases, with 19 bases left in between. CDR3 length: 17 residues. Per germline, CDR1 MNHEY and CDR2 SMNVEV (reference sequence). CDR3 sequence: CASSPLPSDSMNTEAFF. Written as DNA, the CDR3 is TGTGCCAGCAGTCCACTCCCCTCGGACAGCATGAACACTGAAGCTTTCTTT.